What follows is one T cell receptor beta chain and its context. Its specificity is not known. The data stem from a study of identical twins. Between the trimmed V and J ends, which lost 5 bases and 5 bases, there was a span of 21 bases. Germline values: CDR1 DFQATT, CDR2 SNEGSKA (reference sequence). The CDR3 length is 15 residues. Points from the study as a whole: Cross-sectional statistical analysis was relied on for the conclusions, without the same donors being followed. Out-of-frame alpha sequences common to twins exhibited an excess of low generation probability.

Through template switching, a universal primer site was introduced, and the cDNA contained unique molecular identifiers. TCRdb re-analysed the 5' RACE reads in MiXCR, keeping a single row per CDR3 protein. The table has some 1,600,000 distinct CDR3 sequences, about 31% seen once. The donor group consisted entirely of healthy Caucasians. Source material: cord blood. The chain carries TRBV20-1 and TRBJ1-2, with D possibly matching TRBD1 (6 bases). The receptor comes from a newborn girl in good health. CDR3 sequence (DNA): TGCAGTGCTGAGACCGGGACATGGGGGAATTATGGCTACACCTTC. This codes for CSAETGTWGNYGYTF.